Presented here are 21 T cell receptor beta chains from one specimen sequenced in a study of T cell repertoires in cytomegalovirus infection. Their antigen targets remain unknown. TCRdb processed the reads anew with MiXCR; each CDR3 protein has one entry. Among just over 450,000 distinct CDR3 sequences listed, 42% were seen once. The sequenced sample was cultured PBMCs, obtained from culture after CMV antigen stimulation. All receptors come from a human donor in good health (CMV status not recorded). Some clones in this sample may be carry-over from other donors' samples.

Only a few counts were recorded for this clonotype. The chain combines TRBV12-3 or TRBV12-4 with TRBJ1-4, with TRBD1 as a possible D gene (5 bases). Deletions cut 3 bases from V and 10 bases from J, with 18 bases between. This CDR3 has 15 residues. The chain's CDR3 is CASSFDLLLGGKLFF. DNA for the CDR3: TGTGCCAGCAGTTTCGACCTTTTGCTTGGGGGAAAACTGTTTTTT.

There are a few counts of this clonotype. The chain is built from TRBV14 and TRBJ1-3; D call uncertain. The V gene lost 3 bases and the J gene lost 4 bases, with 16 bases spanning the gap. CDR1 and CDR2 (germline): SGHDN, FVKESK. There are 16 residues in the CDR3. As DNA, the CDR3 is TGTGCCAGCAGCCACGCGGCACCTACCGGAGGAAACACCATATATTTT. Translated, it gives CASSHAAPTGGNTIYF.

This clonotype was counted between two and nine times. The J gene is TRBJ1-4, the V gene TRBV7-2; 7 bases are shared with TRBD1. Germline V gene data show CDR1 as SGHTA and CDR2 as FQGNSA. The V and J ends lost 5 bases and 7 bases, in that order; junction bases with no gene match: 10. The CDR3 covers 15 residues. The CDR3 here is CASSLTTGYREKLFF. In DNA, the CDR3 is TGTGCCAGCAGCCTTACGACAGGGTATCGTGAAAAACTGTTTTTT.

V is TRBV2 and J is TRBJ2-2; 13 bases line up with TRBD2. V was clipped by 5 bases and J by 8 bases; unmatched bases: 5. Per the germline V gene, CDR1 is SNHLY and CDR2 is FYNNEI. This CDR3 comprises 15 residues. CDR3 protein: CASSPGLAGEGELFF. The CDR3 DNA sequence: TGTGCCAGCAGTCCCGGACTAGCGGGAGAGGGGGAGCTGTTTTTT.

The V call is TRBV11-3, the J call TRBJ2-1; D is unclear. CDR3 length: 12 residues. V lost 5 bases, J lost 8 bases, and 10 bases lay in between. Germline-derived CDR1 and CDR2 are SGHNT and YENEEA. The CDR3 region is CASSRTSDEQFF. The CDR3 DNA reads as TGTGCCAGCAGCCGGACCTCCGATGAGCAGTTCTTC.

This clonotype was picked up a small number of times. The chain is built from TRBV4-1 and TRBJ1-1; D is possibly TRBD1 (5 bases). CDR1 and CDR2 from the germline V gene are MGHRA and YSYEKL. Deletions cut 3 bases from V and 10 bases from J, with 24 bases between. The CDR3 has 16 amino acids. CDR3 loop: CASSQGPTYRAGGAFF. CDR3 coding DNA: TGCGCCAGCAGCCAGGGGCCGACATACCGGGCGGGGGGAGCTTTCTTT.

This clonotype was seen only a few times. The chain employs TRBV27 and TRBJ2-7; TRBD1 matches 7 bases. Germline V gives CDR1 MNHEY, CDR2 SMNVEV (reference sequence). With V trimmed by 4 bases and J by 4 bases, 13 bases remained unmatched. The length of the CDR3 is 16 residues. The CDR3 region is CASSSLPTGLVYEQYF. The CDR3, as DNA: TGTGCCAGCAGTTCCCTCCCGACAGGGTTAGTGTACGAGCAGTACTTC.

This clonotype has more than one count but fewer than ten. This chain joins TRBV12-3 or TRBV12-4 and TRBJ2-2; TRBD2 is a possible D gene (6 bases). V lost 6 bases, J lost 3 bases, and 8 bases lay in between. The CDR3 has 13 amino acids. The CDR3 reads CASSGTHTGELFF. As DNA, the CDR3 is TGTGCCAGCAGCGGGACTCACACCGGGGAGCTGTTTTTT.

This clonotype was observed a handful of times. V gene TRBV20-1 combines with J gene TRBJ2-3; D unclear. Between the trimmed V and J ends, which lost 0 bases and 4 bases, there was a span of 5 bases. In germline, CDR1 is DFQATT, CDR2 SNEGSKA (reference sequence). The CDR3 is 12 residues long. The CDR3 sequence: CSARDSADTQYF. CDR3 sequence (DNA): TGCAGTGCTAGAGATTCCGCAGATACGCAGTATTTT.

DNA for the CDR3: TGTGCCAGCAGGGGGGGACTAGCGGAGTACAATGAGCAGTTCTTC. This codes for CASRGGLAEYNEQFF. The rearrangement uses TRBV6-1 and TRBJ2-1; TRBD2 matches at 11 bases. CDR3 length: 15 amino acids. Germline V gene data show CDR1 as MNHNS and CDR2 as SASEGT. V lost 6 bases to trimming and J lost 4 bases; unmatched junction nucleotides: 5.

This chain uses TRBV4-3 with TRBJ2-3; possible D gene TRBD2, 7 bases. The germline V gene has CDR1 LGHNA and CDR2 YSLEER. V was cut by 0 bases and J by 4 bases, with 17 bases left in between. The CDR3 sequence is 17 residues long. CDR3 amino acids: CASSQDVGRGAPDTQYF. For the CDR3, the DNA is TGCGCCAGCAGCCAAGATGTGGGTCGGGGGGCTCCAGATACGCAGTATTTT.

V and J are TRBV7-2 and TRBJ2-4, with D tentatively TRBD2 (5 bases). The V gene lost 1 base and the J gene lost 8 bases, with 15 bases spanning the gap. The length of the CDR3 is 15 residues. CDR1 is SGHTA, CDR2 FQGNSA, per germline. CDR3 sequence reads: CASSLVASLGDIQYF. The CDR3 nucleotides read TGTGCCAGCAGCTTAGTTGCTAGCCTGGGAGACATTCAGTACTTC.

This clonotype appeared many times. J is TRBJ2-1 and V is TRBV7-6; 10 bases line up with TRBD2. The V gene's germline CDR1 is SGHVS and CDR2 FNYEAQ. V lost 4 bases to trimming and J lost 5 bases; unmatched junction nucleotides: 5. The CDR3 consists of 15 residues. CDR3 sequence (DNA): TGTGCCAGCAGCTCCCTAGCGGGAGTGGACAATGAGCAGTTCTTC. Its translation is CASSSLAGVDNEQFF.

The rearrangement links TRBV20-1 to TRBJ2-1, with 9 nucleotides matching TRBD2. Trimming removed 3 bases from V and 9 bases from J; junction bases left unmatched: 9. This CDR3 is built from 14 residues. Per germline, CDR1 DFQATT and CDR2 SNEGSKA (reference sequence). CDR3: CSASVAGGHSEQFF. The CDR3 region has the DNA TGCAGTGCTAGCGTTGCGGGAGGGCACAGTGAGCAGTTCTTC.

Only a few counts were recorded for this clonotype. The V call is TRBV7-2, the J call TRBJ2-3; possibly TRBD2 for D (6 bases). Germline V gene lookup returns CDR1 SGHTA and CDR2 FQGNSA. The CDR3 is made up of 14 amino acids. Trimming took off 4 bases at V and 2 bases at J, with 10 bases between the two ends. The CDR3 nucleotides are TGTGCCAGCAGCTGGGGGGACCTCACAGATACGCAGTATTTT. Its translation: CASSWGDLTDTQYF.

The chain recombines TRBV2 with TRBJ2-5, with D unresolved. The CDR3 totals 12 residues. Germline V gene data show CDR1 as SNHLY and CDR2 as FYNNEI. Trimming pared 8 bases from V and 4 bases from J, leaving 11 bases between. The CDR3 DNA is TGTGCCAGCGGGCCCATCCCAGAGACCCAGTACTTC. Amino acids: CASGPIPETQYF.

CDR3 DNA sequence: TGTGCCAGCAGCTTACCTGGGGGCGCGGGGATTAGCGGGAAATACGAGCAGTACTTC. Translating gives CASSLPGGAGISGKYEQYF. The V and J genes are TRBV11-2 and TRBJ2-7; 8 bases align to TRBD2. CDR3 length: 19 residues. V lost 2 bases to trimming and J lost 4 bases; unmatched junction nucleotides: 19. CDR1 is SGHAT, CDR2 FQNNGV, per germline. Drawing the rest from reference TRBV11-2 and TRBJ2-7, the complete variable domain is EAGVAQSPRYKIIEKRQSVAFWCNPISGHATLYWYQQILGQGPKLLIQFQNNGVVDDSQLPKDRFSAERLKGVDSTLKIQPAKLEDSAVYLCASSLPGGAGISGKYEQYFGPGTRLTVT.

The CDR3 here is CASRGVRAYEQYF. Here the CDR3 DNA reads TGTGCCAGCAGGGGGGTCAGGGCCTACGAGCAGTACTTC. The V and J genes are TRBV2 and TRBJ2-7; D might be TRBD1 or TRBD2, each matching 5 bases. Trimming shortened V by 6 bases and J by 2 bases, and 11 bases separated the two germline ends. Germline CDR1 reads SNHLY; CDR2 reads FYNNEI. The CDR3 loop spans 13 amino acids.

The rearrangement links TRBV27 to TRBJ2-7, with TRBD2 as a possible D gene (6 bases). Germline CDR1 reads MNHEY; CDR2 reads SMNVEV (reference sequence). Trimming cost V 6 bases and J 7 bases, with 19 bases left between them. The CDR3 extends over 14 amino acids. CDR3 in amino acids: CASSYGGTGREQYF. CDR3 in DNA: TGTGCCAGCAGCTATGGGGGGACGGGTCGTGAGCAGTACTTC.

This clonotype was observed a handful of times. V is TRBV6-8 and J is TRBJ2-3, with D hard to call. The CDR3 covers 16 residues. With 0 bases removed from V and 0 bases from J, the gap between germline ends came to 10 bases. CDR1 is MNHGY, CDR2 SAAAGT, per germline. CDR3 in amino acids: CASSYSGKASTDTQYF. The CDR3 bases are TGTGCCAGCAGTTACTCGGGGAAGGCTAGCACAGATACGCAGTATTTT.

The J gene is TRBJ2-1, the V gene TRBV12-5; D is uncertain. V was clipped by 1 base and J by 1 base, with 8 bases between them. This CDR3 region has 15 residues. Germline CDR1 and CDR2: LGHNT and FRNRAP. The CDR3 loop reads CASGLGRRSYNEQFF. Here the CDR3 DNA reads TGTGCTAGTGGTTTGGGCAGGCGTTCCTACAATGAGCAGTTCTTC.